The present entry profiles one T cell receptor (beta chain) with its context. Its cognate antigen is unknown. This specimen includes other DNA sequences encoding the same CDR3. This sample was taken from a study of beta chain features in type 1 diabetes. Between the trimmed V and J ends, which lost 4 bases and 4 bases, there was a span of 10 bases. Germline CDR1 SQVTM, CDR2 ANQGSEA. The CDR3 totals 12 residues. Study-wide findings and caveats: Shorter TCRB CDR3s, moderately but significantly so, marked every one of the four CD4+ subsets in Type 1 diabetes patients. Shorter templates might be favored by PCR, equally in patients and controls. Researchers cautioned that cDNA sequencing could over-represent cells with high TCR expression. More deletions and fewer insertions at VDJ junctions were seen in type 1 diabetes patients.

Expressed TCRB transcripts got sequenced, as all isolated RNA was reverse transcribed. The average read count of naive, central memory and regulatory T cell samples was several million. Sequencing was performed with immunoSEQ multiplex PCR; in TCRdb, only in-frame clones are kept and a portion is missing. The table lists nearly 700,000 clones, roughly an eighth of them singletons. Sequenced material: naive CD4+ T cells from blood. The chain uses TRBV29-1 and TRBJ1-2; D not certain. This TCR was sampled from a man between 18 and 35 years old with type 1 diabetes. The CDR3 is CSVGDVGYGYTF. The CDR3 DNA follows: TGCAGCGTTGGCGACGTGGGCTATGGCTACACCTTC.